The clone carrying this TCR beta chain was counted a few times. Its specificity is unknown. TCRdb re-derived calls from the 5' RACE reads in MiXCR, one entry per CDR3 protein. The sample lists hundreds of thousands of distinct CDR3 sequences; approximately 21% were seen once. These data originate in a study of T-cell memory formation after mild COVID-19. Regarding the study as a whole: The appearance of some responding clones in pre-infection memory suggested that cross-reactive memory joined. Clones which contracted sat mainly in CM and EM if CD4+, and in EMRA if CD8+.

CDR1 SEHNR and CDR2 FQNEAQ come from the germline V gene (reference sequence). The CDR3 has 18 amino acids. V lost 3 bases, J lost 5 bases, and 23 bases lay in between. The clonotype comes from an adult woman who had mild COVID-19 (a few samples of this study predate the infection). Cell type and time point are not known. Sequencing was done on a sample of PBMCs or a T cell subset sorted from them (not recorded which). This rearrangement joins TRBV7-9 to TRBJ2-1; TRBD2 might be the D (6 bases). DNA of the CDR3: TGTGCCAGCAGCTTCGGCCGCGGGGTAGGCAGTTGGGACAATGAGCAGTTCTTC. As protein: CASSFGRGVGSWDNEQFF.